This TCR beta chain is from a study of blood T cell repertoires in COVID-19. Turning to the study itself: The United States, Italy and Spain supplied acute and convalescent COVID-19 samples.

Germline lookup yields CDR1 SGHRS and CDR2 YFSETQ. The CDR3 runs to 17 residues. With 2 bases removed from V and 0 bases from J, the gap between germline ends came to 15 bases. Sequencing was performed with immunoSEQ multiplex PCR; in TCRdb, only in-frame clones are kept and a portion is missing. The table has 200,000 to 250,000 clones, 86% seen once. The TCR comes from a woman aged 40 to 49 with acute COVID-19. Sequences were obtained from PBMCs or T cells enriched from blood (not recorded which). V and J are TRBV5-1 and TRBJ1-3; no clear D gene. The CDR3 DNA is TGCGCCAGCAGCTTTGATCCCACAGCACACTCTGGAAACACCATATATTTT. Encoded protein: CASSFDPTAHSGNTIYF.